This T cell receptor beta chain was documented in a study of beta chain features in type 1 diabetes. For the study at large: Sorted cells, about 99 million in number, were examined across all samples.

About this clone: As yet, its antigen is unknown.

Germline assignment: CDR1 SGHRS and CDR2 YFSETQ. V shed 4 bases, J shed 2 bases, and the junction held 4 bases outside the gene matches. The CDR3 extends over 16 amino acids. Expressed TCRB transcripts were sequenced, since all the RNA that had been isolated was reverse transcribed. Here immunoSEQ multiplex PCR was the method, and the copy in TCRdb shows in-frame clones only, minus some. The top ten clones hold approximately 0.016% of a sample with roughly 330,000 clones, 13% of them seen once. Study conclusions and caveats: With patients and controls alike, PCR might favor shorter templates to an equal degree. Any HLA-type effect on TCRB rearrangement remained unresolved here. Across all four CD4+ subsets, people with type 1 diabetes showed modestly shorter TCRB CDR3s.

The chain has TRBV5-1 and TRBJ2-1; 12 bases fit TRBD1. Sample: naive CD4+ T cells from blood. This sequence was found in a woman under 30 with type 1 diabetes. The CDR3 region has the DNA TGCGCCAGCAGCCTCGGGACAGGGGGCCCCTACAATGAGCAGTTCTTC. This encodes CASSLGTGGPYNEQFF.